What follows is one TCR beta chain and its context. No cognate antigen has been identified for it. A read error may account for a junction end that differs from germline. The data were taken from a study of cytomegalovirus exposure and HLA in healthy donors (dated by TCRdb to about 2017). At the level of the whole study: According to a later analysis, the 120 or so validation repertoires were produced on the same platform as the 666 repertoires of the first cohort. High-throughput TCR immunosequencing, statistical association of individual TCRs with disease status, and machine learning were combined to predict cytomegalovirus infection status. The aim of the study was to test whether cataloging public T cell receptors could identify signatures of past pathogen exposure. In addition to the first cohort of 650 to 800 subjects, a separate validation cohort of 100 to 150 different subjects was used. Findings and caveats that apply to the study as a whole: The study gave a list of 150 to 200 TCR beta chains associated with cytomegalovirus. A later analysis found that TCRs clustered in the first cohort also tended to co-occur in the approximately 120 validation repertoires, with 94% of cluster scores above 0. All 120 or so repertoires were used to score co-occurrence in the validation cohort in a later analysis, because that analysis had no HLA typing for the cohort. While some public TCRs were present in many individuals, most TCR sequences turned up only very rarely across donors. Cytomegalovirus status was reported to be diagnosed by the classifier with high specificity and sensitivity in both the original and validation cohorts. In vitro tests confirmed that three of the cytomegalovirus-associated TCR beta chains recognize cytomegalovirus antigens. The authors suggested that the approach could potentially be generalized to other disease states and immunological phenotypes.

The donors were included in the validation cohort of some 110 subjects, a group kept apart from the roughly 730-subject first cohort. CDR1 and CDR2, looked up from the germline V gene, are MNHNS and SASEGT. From the cysteine up to the phenylalanine, the CDR3 has a length of 13 residues. The kept DNA is CDR3 alone, 39 bases in frame from the first base. The method behind the library was the immunoSEQ multiplex PCR assay. In the paper's pipeline: A statistical classification framework was built for diagnosing cytomegalovirus status from the catalog of TCR beta chain sequences. TCRdb provides this immuneACCESS table in a form limited to in-frame rearrangements. Some clones are lacking; in checked studies, under half of them reflect an unresolved V gene, and why the rest are absent is not known. V, J and clone size reflect that table, while D and trimming were determined from the DNA. Across this sample there are around 60,000 clones, with about 91% seen only once. The ten largest clones represent over 1% of the sample.

The sequence derives from a woman aged 18-35 years in good health and CMV-seronegative. The sequence joins TRBV6-1 to TRBJ2-7, and TRBD1 aligns with 7 junction nucleotides. The sample was PBMCs. The DNA sequence follows: TGTGCCAGCTCTGACAGGGAGTCCTCCGAGCAGTACTTC. Its protein is CASSDRESSEQYF.